The clone carrying this TCR beta chain was seen a handful of times. What it binds is not known. This sample is drawn from a study of T cell responses to AZD1222 COVID-19 vaccine. Study-level findings and limits: Reportedly, close to half of spike-specific TCRs are directed against unmutated variant regions. There were vaccine-associated CD4 TCRs across spike, dominant at 160-218 and 743-854.

Profiled with immunoSEQ multiplex PCR; TCRdb holds only in-frame clones, not every one. The repertoire has roughly 92,000 clones, 85% to 90% of them found once; the top ten carry around 5%. The CDR3 has 15 residues. CDR1 is WNHNN and CDR2 is SYGVQD in the germline V gene (reference sequence). V was clipped by 3 bases and J by 3 bases, with 12 bases between them. This chain uses TRBV10-1 with TRBJ1-5; no clear D gene. The origin of this receptor is an adult who received the AZD1222 COVID-19 vaccine. Sequenced material: peripheral blood, taken 28 days after the second AZD1222 dose. DNA of the CDR3: TGCGCCAGCAGTGAAAAAGATTGGGTCAATCAGCCCCAGCATTTT. Encoded protein: CASSEKDWVNQPQHF.